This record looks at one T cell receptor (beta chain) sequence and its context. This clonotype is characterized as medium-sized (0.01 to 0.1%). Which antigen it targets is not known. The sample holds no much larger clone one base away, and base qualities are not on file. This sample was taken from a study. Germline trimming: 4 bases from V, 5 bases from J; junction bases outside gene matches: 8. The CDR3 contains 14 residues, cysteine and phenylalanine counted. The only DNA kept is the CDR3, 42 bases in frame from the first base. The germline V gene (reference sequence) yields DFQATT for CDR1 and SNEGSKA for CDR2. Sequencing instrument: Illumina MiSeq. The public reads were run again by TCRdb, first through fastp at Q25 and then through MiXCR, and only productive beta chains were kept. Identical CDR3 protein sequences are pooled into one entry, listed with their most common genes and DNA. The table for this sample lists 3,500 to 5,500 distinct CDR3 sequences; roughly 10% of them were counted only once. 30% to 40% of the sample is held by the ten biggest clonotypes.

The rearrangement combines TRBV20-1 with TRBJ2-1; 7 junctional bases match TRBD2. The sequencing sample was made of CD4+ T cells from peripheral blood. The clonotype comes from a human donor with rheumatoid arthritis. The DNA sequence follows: TGCAGTGCTACAAAGAGGGACTACCACAATGAGCAGTTCTTC. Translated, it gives CSATKRDYHNEQFF.